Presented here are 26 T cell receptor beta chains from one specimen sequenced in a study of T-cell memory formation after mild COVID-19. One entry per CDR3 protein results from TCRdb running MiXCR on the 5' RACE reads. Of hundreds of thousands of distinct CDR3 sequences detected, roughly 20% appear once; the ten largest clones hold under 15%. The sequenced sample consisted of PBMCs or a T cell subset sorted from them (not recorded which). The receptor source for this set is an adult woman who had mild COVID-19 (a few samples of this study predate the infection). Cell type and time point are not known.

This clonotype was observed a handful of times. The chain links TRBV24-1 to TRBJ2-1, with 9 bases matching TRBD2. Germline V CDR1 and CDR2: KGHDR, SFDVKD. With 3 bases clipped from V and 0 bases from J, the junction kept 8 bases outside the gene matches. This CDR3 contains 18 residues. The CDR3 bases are TGTGCCACCAGTGATCCCGCGGGGGGGTTAAGCTCCTACAATGAGCAGTTCTTC. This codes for CATSDPAGGLSSYNEQFF.

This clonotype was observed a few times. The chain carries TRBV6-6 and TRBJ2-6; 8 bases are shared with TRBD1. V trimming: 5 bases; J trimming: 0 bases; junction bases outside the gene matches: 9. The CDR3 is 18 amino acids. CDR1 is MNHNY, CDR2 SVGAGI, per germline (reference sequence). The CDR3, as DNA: TGTGCCAGCAGTCAGGGGGCACACCATCGCTCTGGGGCCAACGTCCTGACTTTC. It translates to CASSQGAHHRSGANVLTF.

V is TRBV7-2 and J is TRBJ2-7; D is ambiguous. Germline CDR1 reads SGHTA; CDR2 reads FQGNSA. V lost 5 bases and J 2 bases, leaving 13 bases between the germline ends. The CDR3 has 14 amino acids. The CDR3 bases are TGTGCCAGCAGCCCCTGGGGTTTGACCTACGAGCAGTACTTC. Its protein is CASSPWGLTYEQYF.

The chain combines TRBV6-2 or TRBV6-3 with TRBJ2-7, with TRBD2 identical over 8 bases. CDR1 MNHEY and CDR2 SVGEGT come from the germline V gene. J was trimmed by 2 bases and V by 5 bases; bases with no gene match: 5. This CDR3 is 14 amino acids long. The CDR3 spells CASSNGGVTYEQYF. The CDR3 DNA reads TGTGCCAGCAGTAACGGGGGGGTTACCTACGAGCAGTACTTC.

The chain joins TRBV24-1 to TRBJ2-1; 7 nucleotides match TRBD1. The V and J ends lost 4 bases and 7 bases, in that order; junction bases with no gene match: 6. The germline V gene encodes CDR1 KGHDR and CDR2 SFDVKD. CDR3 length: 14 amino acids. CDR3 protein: CATSEPGGANEQFF. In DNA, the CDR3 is TGTGCCACCAGTGAGCCAGGGGGAGCAAATGAGCAGTTCTTC.

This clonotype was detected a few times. Here the CDR3 DNA reads TGTGCCAGCATCGAGACAGGGAGGGGAGATACGCAGTATTTT. This sequence encodes CASIETGRGDTQYF. The rearrangement joins TRBV12-3 or TRBV12-4 to TRBJ2-3; D may correspond to TRBD1 or TRBD2 (7 bases each). This CDR3 region has 14 residues. The V gene lost 7 bases and the J gene lost 5 bases, with 16 bases spanning the gap.

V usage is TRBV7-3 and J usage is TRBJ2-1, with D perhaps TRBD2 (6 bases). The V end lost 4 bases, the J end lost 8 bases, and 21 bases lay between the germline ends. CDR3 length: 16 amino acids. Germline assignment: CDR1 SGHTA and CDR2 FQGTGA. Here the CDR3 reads CASSYPSGDWSYEQFF. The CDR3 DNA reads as TGTGCCAGCAGCTATCCCTCCGGGGACTGGTCTTATGAGCAGTTCTTC.

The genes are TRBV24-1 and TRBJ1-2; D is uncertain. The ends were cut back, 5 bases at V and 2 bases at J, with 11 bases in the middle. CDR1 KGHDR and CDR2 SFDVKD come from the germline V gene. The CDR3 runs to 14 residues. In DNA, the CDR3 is TGTGCCACCAGTGGACCCGGGGTGAACTATGGCTACACCTTC. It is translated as CATSGPGVNYGYTF.

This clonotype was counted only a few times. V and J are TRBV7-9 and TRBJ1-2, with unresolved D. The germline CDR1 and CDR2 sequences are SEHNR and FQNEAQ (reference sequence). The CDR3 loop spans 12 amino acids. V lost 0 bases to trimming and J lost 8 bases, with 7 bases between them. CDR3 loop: CASSLAFPGYTF. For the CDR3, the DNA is TGTGCCAGCAGCTTAGCGTTCCCGGGCTACACCTTC. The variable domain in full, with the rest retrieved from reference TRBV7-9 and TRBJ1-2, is DTGVSQNPRHKITKRGQNVTFRCDPISEHNRLYWYRQTLGQGPEFLTYFQNEAQLEKSRLLSDRFSAERPKGSFSTLEIQRTEQGDSAMYLCASSLAFPGYTFGSGTRLTVV.

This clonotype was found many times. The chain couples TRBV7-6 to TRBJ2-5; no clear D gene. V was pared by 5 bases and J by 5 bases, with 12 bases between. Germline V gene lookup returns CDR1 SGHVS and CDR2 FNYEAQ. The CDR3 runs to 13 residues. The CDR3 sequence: CASSKILGETQYF. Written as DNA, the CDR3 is TGTGCCAGCAGCAAAATCCTCGGGGAGACCCAGTACTTC. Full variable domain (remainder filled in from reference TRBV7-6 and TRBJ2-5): GAGVSQSPRYKVTKRGQDVALRCDPISGHVSLYWYRQALGQGPEFLTYFNYEAQQDKSGLPNDRFSAERPEGSISTLTIQRTEQRDSAMYRCASSKILGETQYFGPGTRLLVL.

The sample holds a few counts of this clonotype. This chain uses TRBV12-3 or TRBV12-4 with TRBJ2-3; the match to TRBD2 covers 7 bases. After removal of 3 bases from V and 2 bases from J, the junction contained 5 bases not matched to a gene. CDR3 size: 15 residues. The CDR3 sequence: CASSLASGFTDTQYF. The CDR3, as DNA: TGTGCCAGCAGTTTGGCTAGCGGATTCACAGATACGCAGTATTTT.

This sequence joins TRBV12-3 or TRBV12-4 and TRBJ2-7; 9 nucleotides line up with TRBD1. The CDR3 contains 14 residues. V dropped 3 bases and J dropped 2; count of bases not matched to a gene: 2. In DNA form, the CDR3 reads TGTGCCAGCAGTTTCCGGGACAGGGCCTACGAGCAGTACTTC. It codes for CASSFRDRAYEQYF.

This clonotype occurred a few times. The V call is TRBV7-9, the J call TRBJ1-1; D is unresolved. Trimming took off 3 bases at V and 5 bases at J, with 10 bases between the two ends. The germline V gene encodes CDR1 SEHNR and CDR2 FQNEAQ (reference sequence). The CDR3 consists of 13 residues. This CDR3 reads CASSFQSETEAFF. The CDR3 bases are TGTGCCAGCAGCTTCCAATCGGAGACTGAAGCTTTCTTT. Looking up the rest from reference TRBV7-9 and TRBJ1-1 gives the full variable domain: DTGVSQNPRHKITKRGQNVTFRCDPISEHNRLYWYRQTLGQGPEFLTYFQNEAQLEKSRLLSDRFSAERPKGSFSTLEIQRTEQGDSAMYLCASSFQSETEAFFGQGTRLTVV.

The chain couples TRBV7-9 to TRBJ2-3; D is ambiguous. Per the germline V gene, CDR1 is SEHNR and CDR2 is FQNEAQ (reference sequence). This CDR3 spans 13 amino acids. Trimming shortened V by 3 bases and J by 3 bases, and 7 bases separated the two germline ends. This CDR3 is CASSLGKTDTQYF. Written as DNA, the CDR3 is TGTGCCAGCAGCTTGGGGAAGACAGATACGCAGTATTTT.

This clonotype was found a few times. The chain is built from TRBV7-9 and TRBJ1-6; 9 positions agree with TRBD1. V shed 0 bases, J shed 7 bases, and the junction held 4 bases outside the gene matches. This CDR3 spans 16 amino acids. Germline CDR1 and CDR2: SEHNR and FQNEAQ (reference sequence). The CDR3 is CASSLALGQGNSPLHF. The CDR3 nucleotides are TGTGCCAGCAGCTTAGCTCTGGGACAGGGAAATTCACCCCTCCACTTT.

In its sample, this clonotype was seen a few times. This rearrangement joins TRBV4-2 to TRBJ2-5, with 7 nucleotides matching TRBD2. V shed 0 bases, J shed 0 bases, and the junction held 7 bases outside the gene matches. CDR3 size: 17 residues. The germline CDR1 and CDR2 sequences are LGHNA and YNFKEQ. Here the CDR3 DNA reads TGTGCCAGCAGCCAAGATATTTCTAGCGGTTACCAAGAGACCCAGTACTTC. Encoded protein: CASSQDISSGYQETQYF.

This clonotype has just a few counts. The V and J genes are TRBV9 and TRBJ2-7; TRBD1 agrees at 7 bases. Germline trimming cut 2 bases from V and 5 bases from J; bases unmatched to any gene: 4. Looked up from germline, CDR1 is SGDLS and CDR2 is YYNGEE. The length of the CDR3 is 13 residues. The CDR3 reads CASSVGQFNEQYF. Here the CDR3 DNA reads TGTGCCAGCAGCGTGGGACAGTTCAACGAGCAGTACTTC. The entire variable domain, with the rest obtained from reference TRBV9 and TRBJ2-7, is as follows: DSGVTQTPKHLITATGQRVTLRCSPRSGDLSVYWYQQSLDQGLQFLIQYYNGEERAKGNILERFSAQQFPDLHSELNLSSLELGDSALYFCASSVGQFNEQYFGPGTRLTVT.

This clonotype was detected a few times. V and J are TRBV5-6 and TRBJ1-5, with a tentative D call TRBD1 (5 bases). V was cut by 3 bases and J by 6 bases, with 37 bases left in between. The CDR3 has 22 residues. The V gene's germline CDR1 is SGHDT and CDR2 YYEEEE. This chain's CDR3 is CASSSPLRAGTEVFTIGQPQHF. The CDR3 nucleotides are TGTGCCAGCAGCTCCCCCCTTCGGGCAGGGACGGAGGTGTTTACAATCGGTCAGCCCCAGCATTTT.

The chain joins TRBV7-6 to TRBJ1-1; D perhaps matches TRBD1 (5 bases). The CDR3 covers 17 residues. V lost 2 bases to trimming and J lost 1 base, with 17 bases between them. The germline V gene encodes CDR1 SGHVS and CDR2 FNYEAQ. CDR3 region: CASSLFHSSGPNTEAFF. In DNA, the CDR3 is TGTGCCAGCAGCTTATTTCACTCCTCGGGGCCGAACACTGAAGCTTTCTTT.

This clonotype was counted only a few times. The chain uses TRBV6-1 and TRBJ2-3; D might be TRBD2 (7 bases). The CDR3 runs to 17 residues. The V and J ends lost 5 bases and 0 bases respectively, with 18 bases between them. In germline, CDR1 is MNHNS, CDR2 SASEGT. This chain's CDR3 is CASSYLRGGLSTDTQYF. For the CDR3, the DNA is TGTGCCAGCAGTTATTTGCGCGGGGGCCTTAGCACAGATACGCAGTATTTT.

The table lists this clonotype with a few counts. CDR3 protein: CASSPAWAGEKLFF. The CDR3 nucleotides are TGTGCCAGCAGCCCCGCATGGGCGGGTGAAAAACTGTTTTTT. The rearrangement joins TRBV3-1 to TRBJ1-4; D remains ambiguous. Germline V gene data show CDR1 as LGHDT and CDR2 as YNNKEL (reference sequence). Trimming cost V 4 bases and J 7 bases, with 13 bases left between them. This CDR3 region has 14 residues.

CDR3 in amino acids: CASSSSGLAGGFWNEQYF. CDR3 in DNA: TGTGCCAGCAGCTCATCGGGACTAGCGGGAGGCTTTTGGAACGAGCAGTACTTC. This chain joins TRBV7-8 and TRBJ2-7; 15 bases fit TRBD2. The CDR3 is 18 amino acids. V lost 4 bases and J lost 5; bases outside the gene matches: 12. In germline, CDR1 is SGHVS, CDR2 FQNEAQ.

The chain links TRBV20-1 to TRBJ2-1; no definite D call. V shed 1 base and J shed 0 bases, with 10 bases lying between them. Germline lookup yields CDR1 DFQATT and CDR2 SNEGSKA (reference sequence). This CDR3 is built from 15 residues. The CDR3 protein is CSARGLLTSYNEQFF. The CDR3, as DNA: TGCAGTGCTAGAGGGCTACTAACCTCCTACAATGAGCAGTTCTTC.

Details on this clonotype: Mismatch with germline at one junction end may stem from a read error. CDR3 DNA sequence: TGTGCCTGGAGTGCCCCCGGACAGGGGAGGGTCTTC. This translates into CAWSAPGQGRVF. The chain is built from TRBV30 and TRBJ1-2; TRBD1 matches at 9 bases. The germline gives CDR1 GTSNPN, CDR2 SVGIG (reference sequence). The CDR3 has 12 amino acids. The full variable domain, its missing parts supplied by reference TRBV30 and TRBJ1-2, is SQTIHQWPATLVQPVGSPLSLECTVEGTSNPNLYWYRQAAGRGLQLLFYSVGIGQISSEVPQNLSASRPQDRQFILSSKKLLLSDSGFYLCAWSAPGQGRVFGSGTRLTVV.

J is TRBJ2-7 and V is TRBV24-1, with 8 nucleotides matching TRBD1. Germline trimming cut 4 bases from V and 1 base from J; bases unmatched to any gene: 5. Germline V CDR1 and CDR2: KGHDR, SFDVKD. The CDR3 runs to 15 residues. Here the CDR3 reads CATSEAGTGSYEQYF. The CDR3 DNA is TGTGCCACCAGTGAGGCCGGGACAGGTTCCTACGAGCAGTACTTC.

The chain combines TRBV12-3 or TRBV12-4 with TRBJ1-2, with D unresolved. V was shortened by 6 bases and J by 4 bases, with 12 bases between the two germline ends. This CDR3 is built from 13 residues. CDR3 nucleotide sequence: TGTGCCAGCAGACCCGACGGGTCCTATGGCTACACCTTC. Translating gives CASRPDGSYGYTF.